Here is one TCR beta chain with its context. This clonotype showed up just a few times. Its antigen has not been determined. Base qualities are not provided; no much larger clone lies one nucleotide away. The germline V gene sets CDR1 to MGHDK and CDR2 to SYGVNS. The CDR3 starts with the cysteine, ends with the phenylalanine, and has 16 residues. Only the CDR3 DNA stays, 48 bases, in frame from base 1. The germline V end is reduced by 5 bases and the J end by 2 bases; junction bases left unmatched: 6. The sample belongs to a study of T-cell memory formation after mild COVID-19 (dated by TCRdb to the early 2020s). As for the study more broadly: TCR sequence clusters from the two donors were largely donor specific. Two young, previously healthy adult volunteers, one female and one male, were included in the cohort. In two donors, T-cell clones that expanded and contracted after mild COVID-19 were followed by sequencing TCRalpha and TCRbeta repertoires longitudinally.

The data were produced on an Illumina NovaSeq 6000. TCRalpha and TCRbeta cDNA libraries were built by 5'RACE with constant-segment primers, adding sample barcodes and unique molecular identifiers. Trizol reagent was used to extract RNA from every sample. Libraries were amplified in two PCR steps, with a second sample barcode and Illumina TruSeq adapters added in the second step. Sequencing of libraries was performed on an Illumina NovaSeq with 2 x 150 bp paired-end reads. The paper's processing steps were these. Demultiplexing of reads and collapsing into UMI-guided consensus sequences were performed with migec v1.2.7. Using mixcr v2.1.11, UMI consensuses were aligned to TRA and TRB V and J templates and then assembled into clonotypes. Expanded or contracted clonotypes were those called significant by both edgeR and NoisET, with noise models trained on biological replicates. For edgeR calls, the thresholds were a false discovery rate-adjusted p below 0.01 and a log2 fold-change of 1. PCA with hierarchical clustering of max-normalized trajectories of the 1000 most abundant clonotypes was used as exploratory dynamics analysis. The CD4 or CD8 phenotype of responding clones was assigned using the separately sequenced CD4+ and CD8+ repertoires. Clones were called with MiXCR by TCRdb after fastp trimmed the public reads at Q25, and only in-frame beta chains were retained. Identical CDR3 protein sequences are pooled into one entry, listed with their most common genes and DNA. TCRdb, not the original authors, processed these V and J calls. The sample records tens of thousands of distinct CDR3 sequences, approximately 9.6% of which are singletons. About 11% of the sample is held by the ten biggest clonotypes.

Ficoll-Paque density gradient centrifugation was the method used to isolate PBMCs. Study-wide findings and limitations: Contracting CD4+ clones appeared mostly in the CM and EM memory subsets, whereas CD8+ clones were enriched in EMRA. The detection of some responding clones in pre-infection memory suggests that pre-existing cross-reactive memory T cells joined the SARS-CoV-2 response. Only a couple of mild cases were covered by the study, and larger cohorts that include severe cases with pre-infection samples were considered necessary. From day 15 to 85, contracting clones showed balanced CD4/CD8 phenotypes, whereas a second wave of clones that expanded from day 15 to 37 leaned towards CD4+. SARS-CoV-2 specificity of the second-wave clones peaking on day 37 was not confirmed.

This clonotype originated in an adult woman who had mild COVID-19 (a few samples of this study predate the infection). The sample titles of this study are shuffled in the database, so cell type and time point are left out; the donor was told from shared clones. Sequencing used PBMCs or a T cell subset sorted from them (not recorded which). Recombination joined TRBV25-1 with TRBJ2-6, and 7 junction bases match TRBD1. The CDR3 loop reads CASSNRGMTGANVLTF. Read as DNA, the sequence is TGTGCCAGCAGTAACAGGGGAATGACTGGGGCCAACGTCCTGACTTTC.